A single sample gave rise to the 28 T cell receptor beta chains below, sequenced in a study of blood T cell repertoires in COVID-19. Sequencing used immunoSEQ multiplex PCR; TCRdb keeps in-frame clones, though not all of them. The sample shows some 220,000 clones, 75% to 85% of them seen only once. Source material: peripheral blood. Receptor source: a woman aged 70-85 years with COVID-19, enrolled during active disease.

The genes are TRBV3-1 (or the pseudogene TRBV3-2) and TRBJ2-3; the match to TRBD2 covers 10 bases. Germline values: CDR1 LGHDT, CDR2 YNNKEL (reference sequence). CDR3 length: 15 amino acids. J was trimmed by 8 bases and V by 3 bases; bases with no gene match: 8. This CDR3 is CASSHNLAGVGTQYF. CDR3 sequence (DNA): TGTGCCAGCAGCCATAATCTAGCGGGAGTAGGTACGCAGTATTTT.

The V gene is TRBV6-1, the J gene TRBJ2-3, with 10 bases aligning to TRBD1. CDR3 length: 17 residues. The germline V gene has CDR1 MNHNS and CDR2 SASEGT. After removal of 3 bases from V and 4 bases from J, the junction contained 10 bases not matched to a gene. In DNA form, the CDR3 reads TGTGCCAGCAGTGATCACTGGGGGACAGGGGTCCCAGATACGCAGTATTTT. Translation: CASSDHWGTGVPDTQYF.

This clone was seen only once. The V gene is TRBV5-4, the J gene TRBJ2-5; 7 nucleotides line up with TRBD1. The V gene's germline CDR1 is SGHNT and CDR2 YYREEE (reference sequence). The CDR3 totals 13 residues. Unmatched junction bases numbered 4, after V lost 4 bases and J lost 4 bases. The CDR3 DNA reads as TGTGCCAGCAGCGGGGGACAGCTAGAGACCCAGTACTTC. Amino acid sequence: CASSGGQLETQYF.

The rearrangement uses TRBV7-2 and TRBJ2-7; D might be TRBD2 (6 bases). The CDR3 is 15 amino acids. Germline CDR1 SGHTA, CDR2 FQGNSA. V lost 2 bases, J lost 5 bases, and 16 bases lay in between. The CDR3 nucleotides read TGTGCCAGCAGCTTAAATGGGGGGAGTCCCGACGAGCAGTACTTC. This sequence encodes CASSLNGGSPDEQYF. Drawing the rest from reference TRBV7-2 and TRBJ2-7, the complete variable domain is GAGVSQSPSNKVTEKGKDVELRCDPISGHTALYWYRQSLGQGLEFLIYFQGNSAPDKSGLPSDRFSAERTGGSVSTLTIQRTQQEDSAVYLCASSLNGGSPDEQYFGPGTRLTVT.

This clone appeared a single time. V and J are TRBV5-8 and TRBJ2-7; D gene uncertain. V was clipped by 3 bases and J by 3 bases, with 16 bases between them. The CDR3 contains 15 residues. The germline CDR1 and CDR2 sequences are SGHTS and YDEGEE. The CDR3 nucleotides read TGTGCCAGCAGCTCCCTTTATGCTAACCTCTACGAGCAGTACTTC. The encoded protein is CASSSLYANLYEQYF.

The genes are TRBV2 and TRBJ1-1, with TRBD1 matching over 8 bases. J was trimmed by 5 bases and V by 8 bases; bases with no gene match: 10. In germline, CDR1 is SNHLY, CDR2 FYNNEI. CDR3 length: 14 residues. In nucleotides, the CDR3 is TGTGCCAGCGAAGACAGGACAGGGTGGACTGAAGCTTTCTTT. It codes for CASEDRTGWTEAFF.

V gene TRBV4-2 combines with J gene TRBJ1-2; 9 bases line up with TRBD1. This CDR3 region has 15 residues. V shed 2 bases and J 2 bases; nucleotides not matched to a gene: 3. Germline V gene lookup returns CDR1 LGHNA and CDR2 YNFKEQ. DNA for the CDR3: TGTGCCAGCAGCCAATCGGACAGGGGAAACTATGGCTACACCTTC. This codes for CASSQSDRGNYGYTF.

This clone was seen only once. The rearrangement links TRBV7-2 to TRBJ2-1; possibly TRBD2 for D (6 bases). The germline V and J ends were trimmed by 5 bases and 1 base, with 15 bases remaining between them. Per the germline V gene, CDR1 is SGHTA and CDR2 is FQGNSA. The CDR3 spans 16 residues. The CDR3, as DNA: TGTGCCAGCAGCCTTCTCCGGACTATTTCCTACAATGAGCAGTTCTTC. The encoded protein is CASSLLRTISYNEQFF.

The chain recombines TRBV24-1 with TRBJ1-2; possible D gene TRBD1, 5 bases. V lost 2 bases to trimming and J lost 1 base, with 10 bases between them. The CDR3 runs 15 residues. In germline, CDR1 is KGHDR, CDR2 SFDVKD. CDR3 loop: CATSDSDNLNYGYTF. In DNA form, the CDR3 reads TGTGCCACCAGTGATTCGGACAACCTTAACTATGGCTACACCTTC.

DNA of the CDR3: TGTGCCAGCAGTTTATTTGGCGGAGCCTCTAGTATAACTAATGAAAAACTGTTTTTT. This encodes CASSLFGGASSITNEKLFF. The chain carries TRBV27 and TRBJ1-4; unclear D gene. This CDR3 spans 19 amino acids. V lost 1 base and J 1 base, leaving 19 bases between the germline ends. Germline V gives CDR1 MNHEY, CDR2 SMNVEV (reference sequence).

This clone was recorded a few times. The chain employs TRBV18 and TRBJ1-2; 7 positions match TRBD1. The ends lost 3 bases at V and 6 bases at J; junction bases unmatched: 4. CDR1 and CDR2 (germline): KGHSH, LQKENI. The CDR3 runs to 13 residues. This chain's CDR3 is CASSPNTGDGYTF. The CDR3 DNA is TGTGCCAGCTCACCTAATACAGGGGATGGCTACACCTTC.

The chain employs TRBV27 and TRBJ2-2, with D possibly being TRBD2 (6 bases). Trimming stripped 2 bases from V and 3 bases from J, with 10 bases between. This CDR3 is built from 15 residues. CDR1 and CDR2 from the germline V gene are MNHEY and SMNVEV (reference sequence). As DNA, the CDR3 is TGTGCCAGCAGTTTAGGGACTTCGTACACCGGGGAGCTGTTTTTT. This gives the protein CASSLGTSYTGELFF.

This clone was counted a few times. The J gene is TRBJ2-7, the V gene TRBV6-2 or TRBV6-3, with 7 bases aligning to TRBD2. V lost 0 bases, J lost 3 bases, and 5 bases stayed unmatched. Germline loops: CDR1 MNHEY, CDR2 SVGEGT. CDR3 length equals 15 residues. The CDR3 sequence: CASSYSLAPVYEQYF. For the CDR3, the DNA is TGTGCCAGCAGTTACTCACTAGCGCCAGTCTACGAGCAGTACTTC.

The chain couples TRBV19 to TRBJ2-3; 10 bases map to TRBD2. V was clipped by 7 bases and J by 4 bases; unmatched bases: 8. Looked up from germline, CDR1 is LNHDA and CDR2 is SQIVND (reference sequence). The CDR3 extends over 15 amino acids. The CDR3 spells CASTQPGLASDTQYF. The CDR3 DNA follows: TGTGCCAGTACCCAGCCGGGACTAGCGTCAGATACGCAGTATTTT.

This clone occurred once. The rearrangement links TRBV30 to TRBJ2-7; 9 nucleotides align to TRBD1. The CDR3 sequence is 14 residues long. Per germline, CDR1 GTSNPN and CDR2 SVGIG (reference sequence). After removal of 5 bases from V and 3 bases from J, the junction contained 8 bases not matched to a gene. CDR3 loop: CAWGSVGQGYEQYF. CDR3 nucleotide sequence: TGTGCCTGGGGATCGGTGGGACAGGGCTACGAGCAGTACTTC. The full variable domain, rest sourced from reference TRBV30 and TRBJ2-7, is SQTIHQWPATLVQPVGSPLSLECTVEGTSNPNLYWYRQAAGRGLQLLFYSVGIGQISSEVPQNLSASRPQDRQFILSSKKLLLSDSGFYLCAWGSVGQGYEQYFGPGTRLTVT.

V is TRBV6-2 or TRBV6-3 and J is TRBJ1-2, with D perhaps TRBD1 (5 bases). The germline V and J ends were trimmed by 2 bases and 4 bases, with 8 bases remaining between them. Germline V CDR1 and CDR2: MNHEY, SVGEGT. The CDR3 length is 13 residues. CDR3 DNA sequence: TGTGCCAGCAGTTACCAAGACAGCTATGGCTACACCTTC. Translated, it gives CASSYQDSYGYTF.

The V call is TRBV20-1, the J call TRBJ1-5; 8 bases match TRBD1. In germline, CDR1 is DFQATT, CDR2 SNEGSKA (reference sequence). The CDR3 contains 17 residues. Trimming at V came to 3 bases and at J to 7 bases, leaving 17 bases not matched to a gene. The CDR3 is CSASDRDRSLIGQPQHF. The CDR3 bases are TGCAGTGCTAGTGACCGGGACAGGAGTCTTATTGGGCAGCCCCAGCATTTT.

This clone occurred a few times. This chain connects TRBV2 to TRBJ1-2; TRBD1 agrees at 10 bases. Germline CDR1 reads SNHLY; CDR2 reads FYNNEI. The CDR3 covers 14 residues. J gave up 3 bases and V 7 bases, and 5 bases lay outside the gene matches. The chain's CDR3 is CASKRTGGDYGYTF. The CDR3 DNA is TGTGCCAGCAAAAGGACAGGGGGTGACTATGGCTACACCTTC.

The chain is built from TRBV28 and TRBJ1-1, with D possibly matching TRBD1 (6 bases). The CDR3 runs to 16 residues. With 5 bases removed from V and 0 bases from J, the gap between germline ends came to 16 bases. Germline CDR1 reads MDHEN; CDR2 reads SYDVKM. CDR3: CASSHHRDPLNTEAFF. The CDR3, as DNA: TGTGCCAGCAGTCACCACAGGGACCCCTTGAACACTGAAGCTTTCTTT.

The chain carries TRBV5-6 and TRBJ2-2; TRBD2 agrees at 10 bases. This CDR3 has 16 residues. CDR1 SGHDT and CDR2 YYEEEE come from the germline V gene. Unmatched junction bases numbered 3, after V lost 3 bases and J lost 1 base. The CDR3 sequence: CASSYRTSGNTGELFF. The CDR3 DNA follows: TGTGCCAGCAGCTACCGGACTAGCGGGAACACCGGGGAGCTGTTTTTT. Combining the CDR3 with reference TRBV5-6 and TRBJ2-2 gives the whole variable domain DAGVTQSPTHLIKTRGQQVTLRCSPKSGHDTVSWYQQALGQGPQFIFQYYEEEERQRGNFPDRFSGHQFPNYSSELNVNALLLGDSALYLCASSYRTSGNTGELFFGEGSRLTVL.

The V and J genes are TRBV5-1 and TRBJ2-3, with TRBD2 identical over 12 bases. V lost 4 bases to trimming and J lost 6 bases; unmatched junction nucleotides: 9. In germline, CDR1 is SGHRS, CDR2 YFSETQ. The CDR3 sequence is 16 residues long. The CDR3 DNA reads TGCGCCAGCAGCCCCCAAACGGGACTAGCGGGCGATACGCAGTATTTT. Translating it yields CASSPQTGLAGDTQYF. Full variable domain (remainder filled in from reference TRBV5-1 and TRBJ2-3): KAGVTQTPRYLIKTRGQQVTLSCSPISGHRSVSWYQQTPGQGLQFLFEYFSETQRNKGNFPGRFSGRQFSNSRSEMNVSTLELGDSALYLCASSPQTGLAGDTQYFGPGTRLTVL.

The rearrangement uses TRBV19 and TRBJ1-5, with D possibly being TRBD1 (6 bases). Germline CDR1 reads LNHDA; CDR2 reads SQIVND (reference sequence). The CDR3 is made up of 15 amino acids. V was pared by 6 bases and J by 0 bases, with 12 bases between. The CDR3: CASRDRQVSNQPQHF. CDR3 sequence (DNA): TGTGCCAGTAGGGATCGACAGGTTAGCAATCAGCCCCAGCATTTT.

J is TRBJ1-1 and V is TRBV2; D is ambiguous. The V gene lost 7 bases and the J gene lost 3 bases, with 12 bases spanning the gap. This CDR3 has 13 amino acids. CDR1 and CDR2 (germline): SNHLY, FYNNEI. The CDR3 nucleotides are TGTGCCAGCATCATTCGGGTGGACACTGAAGCTTTCTTT. Encoded protein: CASIIRVDTEAFF.

V gene TRBV7-2 combines with J gene TRBJ2-3, with TRBD2 matching 15 bases. Germline V gene data show CDR1 as SGHTA and CDR2 as FQGNSA. This CDR3 has 17 residues. With V trimmed by 2 bases and J by 5 bases, 5 bases remained unmatched. The CDR3 spells CASSLLGLAGGGDTQYF. The CDR3 DNA is TGTGCCAGCAGCTTATTGGGACTAGCGGGAGGAGGAGATACGCAGTATTTT.

The chain uses TRBV28 and TRBJ1-2; 8 nucleotides match TRBD1. Per the germline V gene, CDR1 is MDHEN and CDR2 is SYDVKM. The CDR3 is made up of 15 amino acids. Germline trimming cut 6 bases from V and 8 bases from J; bases unmatched to any gene: 14. CDR3 sequence reads: CASRDTRQGLRGYTF. The CDR3 bases are TGTGCCAGCAGAGACACCCGACAGGGGCTTCGGGGCTACACCTTC.

V gene TRBV3-1 (or the pseudogene TRBV3-2) combines with J gene TRBJ1-2, with TRBD1 matching 8 bases. The CDR3 length is 15 residues. Germline V gene data show CDR1 as LGHDT and CDR2 as YNNKEL (reference sequence). J was trimmed by 2 bases and V by 6 bases; bases with no gene match: 8. In DNA, the CDR3 is TGTGCCAGCAGGGGGAAAGACAGGGGCAACTATGGCTACACCTTC. This gives the protein CASRGKDRGNYGYTF.

V gene TRBV19 combines with J gene TRBJ2-1, with 7 nucleotides matching TRBD1. This CDR3 contains 17 residues. V dropped 7 bases and J dropped 6; count of bases not matched to a gene: 18. From germline, CDR1 is LNHDA and CDR2 SQIVND (reference sequence). The CDR3 loop reads CASTTGIDRAFRNEQFF. CDR3 DNA: TGTGCCAGTACCACAGGTATCGACAGGGCGTTCCGCAATGAGCAGTTCTTC.

The genes are TRBV4-1 and TRBJ2-1; tentative D call: TRBD2 (6 bases). Germline CDR1 and CDR2: MGHRA and YSYEKL. Trimming removed 4 bases at V and 6 bases at J, with 16 bases between. The CDR3 is 15 amino acids. CDR3 in amino acids: CASSLEGLAPNEQFF. The DNA for the CDR3 is TGCGCCAGCAGCCTTGAGGGCCTAGCGCCCAATGAGCAGTTCTTC.